This T cell receptor beta chain was captured in a study of cytomegalovirus exposure and HLA in healthy donors. The PCR employed 60 Vbeta primers together with 13 Jbeta primers. Produced via immunoSEQ multiplex PCR; TCRdb's table is partial and in-frame only. This sample contains roughly 200,000 clones. The origin of this receptor is a girl aged 2 to 9 in good health and CMV-seropositive. The source material was PBMCs.

CDR3 region: CASSQDEGQPQHF. The DNA for the CDR3 is TGTGCCAGCAGCCAAGATGAGGGACAGCCCCAGCATTTT. This chain uses TRBV4-2 with TRBJ1-5, with D uncertain. CDR1 is LGHNA, CDR2 YNFKEQ, per germline. Trimming cost V 0 bases and J 7 bases, with 7 bases left between them. The CDR3 is made up of 13 amino acids.